This TCR beta chain was observed in a study of blood T cell repertoires in COVID-19. About the study: T cells, B-cell-depleted T cells, or PBMCs provided the cDNA or gDNA that served as material.

Participants were placed into cohorts based on the clinical history they reported. Exposed participants encountered a COVID-19 case during the 2 weeks preceding study entry. Source study methods: By means of reference gene primer amplification, nucleated cell counts were estimated. The repertoire was sequenced with immunoSEQ multiplex PCR; TCRdb's copy has only in-frame clones and lacks some. Clonal size and the V and J genes are those of that table, whereas D and trimming came from the DNA. The repertoire holds more than 150,000 clones, 60% to 80% seen once, with approximately 15% in the top ten. CDR3 size: 14 residues. Per the germline V gene, CDR1 is KGHSH and CDR2 is LQKENI. V was clipped by 8 bases and J by 4 bases; unmatched bases: 6.

The V call is TRBV18, the J call TRBJ1-2; 11 bases are shared with TRBD1. The TCR was taken from a man aged 55 to 70 who had been exposed to COVID-19. The sample was PBMCs or T cells enriched from blood (not recorded which). CDR3 loop: CASAGQGDLYGYTF. DNA for the CDR3: TGTGCCAGCGCGGGACAGGGGGACCTCTATGGCTACACCTTC.